These 21 T cell receptor beta chains share one sample of origin, sequenced in a study of blood T cells in healthy people across ages. The second PCR ran about 6 to 12 cycles with a sample-barcoded 5' primer and J-beta primers. A single record per CDR3 protein comes from TCRdb applying MiXCR to the 5' RACE reads. The repertoire consists of 1.5 million to 2 million distinct CDR3 sequences, with approximately 50% occurring once and the leading ten covering approximately 2.1%. The sequenced material came from blood. These receptors originate from a middle-aged woman in good health.

The CDR3 loop reads CSADRDRGFVETQYF. The CDR3 DNA reads as TGCAGCGCTGACCGGGACAGGGGTTTCGTAGAGACCCAGTACTTC. The genes are TRBV29-1 and TRBJ2-5; TRBD1 matches 10 bases. V lost 7 bases to trimming and J lost 4 bases; unmatched junction nucleotides: 12. There are 15 residues in the CDR3. Germline CDR1 is SQVTM and CDR2 is ANQGSEA.

The chain uses TRBV6-2 or TRBV6-3 and TRBJ2-7; D perhaps matches TRBD1 (5 bases). The end of the DNA is better explained by TRBJ2-5, so the J call may be wrong. The CDR3 is made up of 14 amino acids. Germline V gene lookup returns CDR1 MNHEY and CDR2 SVGEGT. CDR3 amino acids: CASSYGMGLETQYF. As DNA, the CDR3 is TGTGCCAGCAGTTACGGGATGGGGCTGGAGACCCAGTACTTC.

The chain carries TRBV7-9 and TRBJ2-4, with D perhaps being TRBD1 or TRBD2 (5 bases each). The DNA matches TRBJ2-5 better at its end, which makes the J call doubtful. The CDR3 consists of 14 residues. Germline V gene data show CDR1 as SEHNR and CDR2 as FQNEAQ (reference sequence). CDR3 sequence: CASRRMSGSETQYF. The CDR3 DNA follows: TGTGCCAGCAGACGTATGTCAGGGAGTGAGACCCAGTACTTC.

The chain employs TRBV19 and TRBJ2-5; 9 bases are shared with TRBD2. The CDR3 is 15 residues long. Germline CDR1 and CDR2: LNHDA and SQIVND (reference sequence). The ends lost 6 bases at V and 2 bases at J; junction bases unmatched: 7. Written as DNA, the CDR3 is TGTGCCAGTAGGCCACGAGCGGGGGGACAAGAGACCCAGTACTTC. Protein: CASRPRAGGQETQYF.

The rearrangement links TRBV4-1 to TRBJ2-3; 14 nucleotides match TRBD2. This CDR3 has 19 residues. The V segment lost 2 bases and the J segment 3 bases; nucleotides outside the gene matches: 10. CDR1 MGHRA and CDR2 YSYEKL come from the germline V gene. The CDR3 nucleotides read TGCGCCAGCAGCCAATTCCAACAGACTAGCGGGGGGGCAACAGATACGCAGTATTTT. It yields the protein CASSQFQQTSGGATDTQYF.

The genes are TRBV4-2 and TRBJ1-4; no clear D. V was pared by 1 base and J by 0 bases, with 9 bases between. The V gene's germline CDR1 is LGHNA and CDR2 YNFKEQ. The CDR3 has 16 residues. The CDR3 reads CASSQGERATNEKLFF. For the CDR3, the DNA is TGTGCCAGCAGCCAAGGCGAGCGCGCAACTAATGAAAAACTGTTTTTT.

The chain links TRBV9 to TRBJ2-7; no definite D call. The CDR3 covers 15 residues. CDR1 and CDR2 (germline): SGDLS, YYNGEE. V gave up 0 bases and J gave up 7 bases, with 17 bases separating them. Here the CDR3 DNA reads TGTGCCAGCAGCGTAGCAGACCGCTTAGCCAATGAGCAGTACTTC. It encodes CASSVADRLANEQYF.

This rearrangement joins TRBV6-5 to TRBJ2-7, with 7 bases identical to TRBD2. CDR3 size: 13 residues. Germline CDR1 and CDR2: MNHEY and SVGAGI. With V trimmed by 2 bases and J by 3 bases, 1 base remained unmatched. This chain's CDR3 is CASSYREGYEQYF. For the CDR3, the DNA is TGTGCCAGCAGTTACAGGGAGGGCTACGAGCAGTACTTC.

This clonotype has at least ten counts. The J gene is TRBJ2-7, the V gene TRBV4-3, with 8 bases that match TRBD1. The ends lost 8 bases at V and 4 bases at J; junction bases unmatched: 7. Looked up from germline, CDR1 is LGHNA and CDR2 is YSLEER. The CDR3 is made up of 13 amino acids. The CDR3 bases are TGCGCCAGCGCCAACGACAGGGGATACGAGCAGTACTTC. Its translation: CASANDRGYEQYF.

This clonotype was recorded at least ten times. V gene TRBV5-5 combines with J gene TRBJ2-7; weak D call: TRBD1 (6 bases). Trimming stripped 2 bases from V and 0 bases from J, with 9 bases between. The CDR3 runs 14 residues. From germline, CDR1 is SGHKS and CDR2 YYEKEE (reference sequence). The CDR3 here is CASSFRTASYEQYF. The CDR3, as DNA: TGTGCCAGCAGCTTTAGGACAGCCTCCTACGAGCAGTACTTC.

The chain recombines TRBV6-1 with TRBJ2-1; TRBD1 is a possible D gene (7 bases). Germline V gene data show CDR1 as MNHNS and CDR2 as SASEGT. CDR3 length: 16 amino acids. Trimming took 3 bases from V and 4 from J, leaving 16 bases between them. The CDR3 here is CASSDRGGTVYNEQFF. In DNA, the CDR3 is TGTGCCAGCAGTGACCGTGGCGGGACAGTTTACAATGAGCAGTTCTTC.

This clonotype was found a few times. The CDR3 is CASSRRQTSSYEQYF. The CDR3 region has the DNA TGTGCCAGCAGCCGTCGACAGACCAGCTCCTACGAGCAGTACTTC. The chain uses TRBV7-2 and TRBJ2-7; D perhaps matches TRBD1 (5 bases). This CDR3 comprises 15 residues. Trimming stripped 5 bases from V and 0 bases from J, with 14 bases between. CDR1 is SGHTA and CDR2 is FQGNSA in the germline V gene.

Only a few counts were recorded for this clonotype. CDR3 region: CSVVGQGGEYF. CDR3 nucleotides: TGCAGCGTTGTAGGGCAGGGGGGGGAGTACTTC. The chain uses TRBV29-1 and TRBJ2-5; D is tentatively TRBD1 or TRBD2 (7 bases each). Looked up from germline, CDR1 is SQVTM and CDR2 is ANQGSEA. This CDR3 has 11 residues. The V end lost 4 bases, the J end lost 12 bases, and 15 bases lay between the germline ends.

In its sample, this clonotype was seen a few times. The chain carries TRBV6-5 and TRBJ2-3; weak D call: TRBD2 (6 bases). The CDR3 runs to 13 residues. The V end was cut by 2 bases, the J end by 11 bases, with 14 bases between. Germline loops: CDR1 MNHEY, CDR2 SVGAGI. The CDR3 protein is CASSYSWREGQYF. DNA of the CDR3: TGTGCCAGCAGTTACAGCTGGCGGGAAGGGCAGTATTTT.

The chain recombines TRBV9 with TRBJ2-7; D is undetermined. The CDR3 runs 15 residues. Between the trimmed V and J ends, which lost 0 bases and 2 bases, there was a span of 12 bases. Germline loops: CDR1 SGDLS, CDR2 YYNGEE. CDR3 sequence reads: CASSVVPQTPYEQYF. The CDR3 DNA is TGTGCCAGCAGCGTAGTCCCTCAGACCCCCTACGAGCAGTACTTC.

The chain is built from TRBV7-9 and TRBJ2-2, with a tentative D call TRBD1 (6 bases). CDR3 length equals 14 residues. Trimming took off 2 bases at V and 7 bases at J, with 11 bases between the two ends. Per the germline V gene, CDR1 is SEHNR and CDR2 is FQNEAQ (reference sequence). CDR3 residues: CASSLQGSGGELFF. In DNA, the CDR3 is TGTGCCAGCAGCTTACAGGGGAGTGGCGGGGAGCTGTTTTTT.

As concerns this clonotype: One end of the junction varies from germline; a read error may be responsible. The CDR3 region has the DNA TGTGCCAGCAGTCGGGGACAGGGAAAGGCACCTCTCCACTTT. This codes for CASSRGQGKAPLHF. The chain joins TRBV12-3 or TRBV12-4 to TRBJ1-6; TRBD1 agrees at 9 bases. This CDR3 is 14 amino acids long.

This clonotype was detected many times. The chain recombines TRBV16 with TRBJ1-4; 7 bases fit TRBD1. Germline values: CDR1 KGHSY, CDR2 FQNENV. This CDR3 is built from 14 residues. V was clipped by 3 bases and J by 3 bases; unmatched bases: 1. CDR3 DNA sequence: TGTGCCAGCAGCCACACAGGGGCTAATGAAAAACTGTTTTTT. Translated: CASSHTGANEKLFF.

The rearrangement links TRBV9 to TRBJ2-1; 7 nucleotides align to TRBD2. V gave up 0 bases and J gave up 2 bases; unmatched junction bases: 5. This CDR3 is built from 16 residues. Looked up from germline, CDR1 is SGDLS and CDR2 is YYNGEE. CDR3 sequence: CASSVAWGGPYNEQFF. CDR3 in DNA: TGTGCCAGCAGCGTAGCTTGGGGGGGTCCCTACAATGAGCAGTTCTTC.

This sequence joins TRBV24-1 and TRBJ2-3; D unclear. V was clipped by 0 bases and J by 6 bases, with 6 bases between them. This CDR3 has 13 amino acids. The germline CDR1 and CDR2 sequences are KGHDR and SFDVKD. CDR3 nucleotides: TGTGCCACCAGTGATTTGACAGCTGATACGCAGTATTTT. Translated: CATSDLTADTQYF.

The table lists this clonotype with a few counts. The chain recombines TRBV20-1 with TRBJ1-2; TRBD1 agrees at 8 bases. Germline CDR1 DFQATT, CDR2 SNEGSKA (reference sequence). This CDR3 is 13 amino acids long. V gave up 2 bases and J gave up 6 bases; unmatched junction bases: 5. The CDR3 DNA reads as TGCAGTGCTAGACCGCCGGACAGGGATGGCTACACCTTC. Translated: CSARPPDRDGYTF.